What follows are 30 T cell receptor beta chains derived from one specimen sequenced in a study of shared T cell receptors in the human thymus. The data were produced by immunoSEQ multiplex PCR, yet TCRdb's version contains in-frame clones alone and is incomplete. This sample yields roughly 560,000 clones, of which 75% to 80% are seen a single time; approximately 0.013% belongs to the top ten. These data also featured in a second study, about human thymus T cells.

The sample comprised thymocytes. The receptors were sampled from a boy less than two years old with a congenital heart defect.

This chain connects TRBV4-2 to TRBJ2-7; a possible D gene is TRBD2 (6 bases). Per germline, CDR1 LGHNA and CDR2 YNFKEQ. There are 17 residues in the CDR3. V lost 0 bases and J 6 bases, leaving 21 bases between the germline ends. The CDR3 region has the DNA TGTGCCAGCAGCCAAGATCCTCGACAGCGGGTTAAAGGCGAGCAGTACTTC. This gives the protein CASSQDPRQRVKGEQYF.

This sequence joins TRBV27 and TRBJ2-5; 9 nucleotides line up with TRBD2. J lost 5 bases, V lost 5 bases, and 18 bases had no gene match. CDR1 is MNHEY, CDR2 SMNVEV, per germline (reference sequence). The CDR3 length is 18 residues. CDR3 sequence: CASSPTGGEREARETQYF. The CDR3 nucleotides are TGTGCCAGCAGTCCGACGGGGGGGGAGCGGGAGGCCCGGGAGACCCAGTACTTC.

This clone was counted once. The chain joins TRBV2 to TRBJ2-5; weak D call: TRBD2 (5 bases). V lost 6 bases, J lost 2 bases, and 13 bases lay in between. The length of the CDR3 is 14 residues. Germline values: CDR1 SNHLY, CDR2 FYNNEI. This CDR3 reads CASSFVGRQETQYF. The DNA for the CDR3 is TGTGCCAGCAGCTTTGTGGGGAGACAAGAGACCCAGTACTTC.

The V call is TRBV15, the J call TRBJ1-1; 9 bases map to TRBD1. There are 17 residues in the CDR3. Germline V gene sequence: CDR1 LNHNV, CDR2 YYDKDF (reference sequence). Trimming cost V 1 base and J 3 bases; bases outside gene matches: 9. The CDR3 loop reads CATSRGTGDFGDTEAFF. The CDR3 nucleotides read TGTGCCACCAGCAGAGGGACAGGGGATTTCGGGGACACTGAAGCTTTCTTT.

V and J are TRBV6-5 and TRBJ2-7; 9 positions match TRBD1. J gave up 4 bases and V 6 bases, and 10 bases lay outside the gene matches. CDR1 and CDR2 (germline): MNHEY, SVGAGI. The CDR3 is 15 amino acids. The CDR3 DNA reads TGTGCCAGCAGCAAAATGGGGACAGGGCGGTACGAGCAGTACTTC. It translates to CASSKMGTGRYEQYF.

The V call is TRBV4-1, the J call TRBJ2-5; 9 bases line up with TRBD2. V gave up 0 bases and J gave up 1 base; unmatched junction bases: 6. The length of the CDR3 is 17 residues. The V gene's germline CDR1 is MGHRA and CDR2 YSYEKL. CDR3 bases: TGCGCCAGCAGCCAAGATCGACTAGCGGAGCCCCAAGAGACCCAGTACTTC. Translation: CASSQDRLAEPQETQYF.

This chain joins TRBV30 and TRBJ1-2; 7 positions agree with TRBD1. The V gene's germline CDR1 is GTSNPN and CDR2 SVGIG (reference sequence). Germline trimming cut 8 bases from V and 0 bases from J; bases unmatched to any gene: 6. The CDR3 extends over 13 amino acids. The CDR3 DNA sequence: TGTGCCCTAAAACAGGGGACTAACTATGGCTACACCTTC. Its translation: CALKQGTNYGYTF.

The chain combines TRBV5-1 with TRBJ2-1, with TRBD2 identical over 14 bases. The junction had 5 bases not matched to a gene; V was cut back by 4 bases and J by 8 bases. Germline assignment: CDR1 SGHRS and CDR2 YFSETQ. The CDR3 loop spans 15 amino acids. CDR3 bases: TGCGCCAGCAGCCCGGGACTAGCGGGAGCCGATGAGCAGTTCTTC. Encoded protein: CASSPGLAGADEQFF.

This chain connects TRBV5-8 to TRBJ1-1, with D tentatively TRBD1 (6 bases). This CDR3 region has 14 residues. With 4 bases removed from V and 4 bases from J, the gap between germline ends came to 14 bases. CDR1 and CDR2 from the germline V gene are SGHTS and YDEGEE. The CDR3 loop is CASSPDSLPTEAFF. DNA of the CDR3: TGTGCCAGCAGCCCGGACAGTCTGCCCACTGAAGCTTTCTTT.

The gene calls are TRBV27 and TRBJ1-5; D gene uncertain. Trimming took off 6 bases at V and 0 bases at J, with 6 bases between the two ends. In germline, CDR1 is MNHEY, CDR2 SMNVEV (reference sequence). The length of the CDR3 is 13 residues. CDR3 DNA sequence: TGTGCCAGCAGGTTTTATAGCAATCAGCCCCAGCATTTT. Protein product: CASRFYSNQPQHF.

This chain connects TRBV19 to TRBJ2-5, with 9 bases lining up with TRBD2. Germline trimming cut 5 bases from V and 3 bases from J; bases unmatched to any gene: 7. Germline V gene lookup returns CDR1 LNHDA and CDR2 SQIVND (reference sequence). The CDR3 is 15 amino acids. CDR3 region: CASSPSGLAKETQYF. The CDR3 region has the DNA TGTGCCAGTAGTCCATCGGGACTAGCCAAAGAGACCCAGTACTTC.

V is TRBV29-1 and J is TRBJ2-2, with D hard to call. The germline V and J ends were trimmed by 4 bases and 7 bases, with 16 bases remaining between them. Germline V gene data show CDR1 as SQVTM and CDR2 as ANQGSEA. The CDR3 runs 14 residues. The CDR3, as DNA: TGCAGCGTTGTTTCTAGATTCGATGGCGGGGAGCTGTTTTTT. It is translated as CSVVSRFDGGELFF.

CDR3 residues: CASSQEPCHTEQFF. DNA of the CDR3: TGTGCCAGCAGCCAAGAACCCTGCCACACTGAGCAGTTCTTC. This chain joins TRBV14 and TRBJ2-1; D is unclear. Trimming cost V 0 bases and J 9 bases, with 12 bases left between them. The CDR3 length is 14 residues. Germline V gene data show CDR1 as SGHDN and CDR2 as FVKESK.

This clone has just a few counts. The chain joins TRBV5-4 to TRBJ2-3; 8 bases are shared with TRBD2. Germline V CDR1 and CDR2: SGHNT, YYREEE (reference sequence). The CDR3 sequence is 16 residues long. The J segment lost 2 bases and the V segment lost 0 bases, leaving 5 bases of the junction unmatched. CDR3 coding DNA: TGTGCCAGCAGCTTGGTTAGCGGGAATATCACAGATACGCAGTATTTT. This translates into CASSLVSGNITDTQYF.

This chain connects TRBV11-3 to TRBJ1-4; D is ambiguous. CDR1 SGHNT and CDR2 YENEEA come from the germline V gene. The CDR3 length is 15 residues. Trimming removed 0 bases at V and 0 bases at J, with 5 bases between. The CDR3 coding sequence is TGTGCCAGCAGCTTAGATACAGCAACTAATGAAAAACTGTTTTTT. Encoded protein: CASSLDTATNEKLFF.

The count of this clone is one. The chain combines TRBV19 with TRBJ1-5; D unclear. This CDR3 is built from 16 residues. The V end was cut by 6 bases, the J end by 0 bases, with 15 bases between. The germline gives CDR1 LNHDA, CDR2 SQIVND (reference sequence). The CDR3 region has the DNA TGTGCCAGTAGCGATAGGACGGACTATAGCAATCAGCCCCAGCATTTT. Amino acids: CASSDRTDYSNQPQHF. The full variable domain, in which reference TRBV19 and TRBJ1-5 provide the parts outside the CDR3, is DGGITQSPKYLFRKEGQNVTLSCEQNLNHDAMYWYRQDPGQGLRLIYYSQIVNDFQKGDIAEGYSVSREKKESFPLTVTSAQKNPTAFYLCASSDRTDYSNQPQHFGDGTRLSIL.

The gene calls are TRBV27 and TRBJ2-1; D is possibly TRBD2 (7 bases). The V and J ends lost 8 bases and 0 bases respectively, with 20 bases between them. Germline assignment: CDR1 MNHEY and CDR2 SMNVEV (reference sequence). The CDR3 runs to 17 residues. CDR3 in amino acids: CASGLRRGGSSYNEQFF. The CDR3 DNA sequence: TGTGCCAGCGGCCTCCGAAGGGGGGGGAGCTCCTACAATGAGCAGTTCTTC.

This rearrangement joins TRBV18 to TRBJ1-1; D possibly corresponds to TRBD1 (6 bases). V lost 3 bases and J 0 bases, leaving 14 bases between the germline ends. CDR3 length: 16 amino acids. Germline-derived CDR1 and CDR2 are KGHSH and LQKENI. In DNA, the CDR3 is TGTGCCAGCTCACCCGGGGACAATATCATGAACACTGAAGCTTTCTTT. Amino acid sequence: CASSPGDNIMNTEAFF.

The chain employs TRBV10-3 and TRBJ1-4; D remains unclear. CDR3 length equals 13 residues. V gave up 3 bases and J gave up 6 bases, with 8 bases separating them. Per the germline V gene, CDR1 is ENHRY and CDR2 is SYGVKD. This chain's CDR3 is CAISDRGDEKLFF. CDR3 nucleotide sequence: TGTGCCATCAGTGACCGGGGAGATGAAAAACTGTTTTTT.

V usage is TRBV6-7 and J usage is TRBJ1-5; D call uncertain. Being an ORF, TRBV6-7 has a function that is uncertain. There are 15 residues in the CDR3. The V end was cut by 4 bases, the J end by 0 bases, with 10 bases between. This CDR3 reads CASSSTFHSNQPQHF. The CDR3 coding sequence is TGTGCCAGCAGTTCCACATTCCATAGCAATCAGCCCCAGCATTTT.

This clone appeared a single time. The V and J genes are TRBV28 and TRBJ2-1, with D possibly TRBD2 on 6 matching bases. The CDR3 is 16 amino acids. Trimming removed 6 bases from V and 3 bases from J, with 18 bases in between. Germline lookup yields CDR1 MDHEN and CDR2 SYDVKM. CDR3 sequence reads: CASRKSYGTDYNEQFF. The CDR3 nucleotides are TGTGCCAGCAGGAAAAGCTACGGGACTGACTACAATGAGCAGTTCTTC.

The chain employs TRBV30 and TRBJ2-7; 10 bases are a match to TRBD2. The CDR3 runs to 14 residues. The germline CDR1 and CDR2 sequences are GTSNPN and SVGIG (reference sequence). V lost 2 bases and J lost 1; bases outside the gene matches: 2. CDR3 protein: CAWSSGRESYEQYF. CDR3 sequence (DNA): TGTGCCTGGAGTAGCGGGAGGGAATCCTACGAGCAGTACTTC.

The rearrangement links TRBV27 to TRBJ2-1; TRBD2 matches at 9 bases. This CDR3 comprises 16 residues. Germline trimming cut 5 bases from V and 1 base from J; bases unmatched to any gene: 6. Germline V lookup: CDR1 MNHEY, CDR2 SMNVEV (reference sequence). The CDR3 DNA follows: TGTGCCAGCAGTCCCATGAGCGGGAGGTCCTACAATGAGCAGTTCTTC. It translates to CASSPMSGRSYNEQFF.

V gene TRBV4-3 combines with J gene TRBJ1-5; 7 bases fit TRBD1. This CDR3 is built from 18 residues. Germline CDR1 reads LGHNA; CDR2 reads YSLEER. The junction had 10 bases not matched to a gene; V was cut back by 0 bases and J by 2 bases. CDR3 loop: CASSQDAAGGRGNQPQHF. CDR3 sequence (DNA): TGCGCCAGCAGCCAAGATGCGGCAGGGGGTAGAGGCAATCAGCCCCAGCATTTT.

In regard to this clone: Its ends do not fully match the called genes, so a read error is possible. The gene calls are TRBV19 and TRBJ2-7, with 13 bases lining up with TRBD2. In germline, CDR1 is LNHDA, CDR2 SQIVND (reference sequence). The CDR3 runs to 16 residues. The CDR3 reads CASSTGLAGASHEQYF. As DNA, the CDR3 is TGTGCCAGTAGTACCGGACTAGCGGGAGCCTCCCACGAGCAGTACTTC. Based on the CDR3 plus reference TRBV19 and TRBJ2-7, the full variable domain is DGGITQSPKYLFRKEGQNVTLSCEQNLNHDAMYWYRQDPGQGLRLIYYSQIVNDFQKGDIAEGYSVSREKKESFPLTVTSAQKNPTAFYLCASSTGLAGASHEQYFGPGTRLTVT.

CDR3 loop: CASRETGRRFLEAFF. CDR3 in DNA: TGTGCCAGCAGAGAAACCGGGAGGCGATTCCTTGAAGCTTTCTTT. The rearrangement uses TRBV25-1 and TRBJ1-1; D not certain. Germline lookup yields CDR1 MGHDK and CDR2 SYGVNS. The CDR3 sequence is 15 residues long. Trimming took off 6 bases at V and 7 bases at J, with 21 bases between the two ends.

Points on this clone: Compared with germline, one end of the junction differs, possibly owing to a read error. This chain uses TRBV27 with TRBJ1-6; possible D gene TRBD1, 6 bases. CDR1 is MNHEY and CDR2 is SMNVEV in the germline V gene (reference sequence). The CDR3 has 19 residues. CDR3 nucleotide sequence: TGTGCCAGCAGCCCTGTGGTCGGACAGCCAAGCTCCTATAATTCCCCCCTCCACTTT. Translation: CASSPVVGQPSSYNSPLHF.

Points on this clone: The identical CDR3 is also encoded by other nucleotide sequences in the sample. The chain recombines TRBV28 with TRBJ1-1; D might be TRBD1 (6 bases). In germline, CDR1 is MDHEN, CDR2 SYDVKM. The V gene lost 2 bases and the J gene lost 0 bases, with 7 bases spanning the gap. This CDR3 is built from 14 residues. The CDR3 reads CASSLDRMNTEAFF. For the CDR3, the DNA is TGTGCCAGCAGTTTAGACAGGATGAACACTGAAGCTTTCTTT.

The gene calls are TRBV27 and TRBJ2-3; 7 positions agree with TRBD2. V lost 8 bases and J lost 0; bases outside the gene matches: 20. The CDR3 spans 19 residues. Germline V lookup: CDR1 MNHEY, CDR2 SMNVEV (reference sequence). The CDR3, as DNA: TGTGCCAGCTCAAGGGCTTTTAGCGGGCCCGGGGGTAGCACAGATACGCAGTATTTT. It encodes CASSRAFSGPGGSTDTQYF.

The chain is built from TRBV23-1 and TRBJ2-7; maybe TRBD1 (6 bases). TRBV23-1 is known as an ORF, though its function is uncertain. V was cut by 3 bases and J by 2 bases, with 14 bases left in between. The CDR3 has 15 amino acids. The CDR3 DNA sequence: TGCGCCAGCAGTCACGCCCCTGGACAGACCTACGAGCAGTACTTC. Protein product: CASSHAPGQTYEQYF.